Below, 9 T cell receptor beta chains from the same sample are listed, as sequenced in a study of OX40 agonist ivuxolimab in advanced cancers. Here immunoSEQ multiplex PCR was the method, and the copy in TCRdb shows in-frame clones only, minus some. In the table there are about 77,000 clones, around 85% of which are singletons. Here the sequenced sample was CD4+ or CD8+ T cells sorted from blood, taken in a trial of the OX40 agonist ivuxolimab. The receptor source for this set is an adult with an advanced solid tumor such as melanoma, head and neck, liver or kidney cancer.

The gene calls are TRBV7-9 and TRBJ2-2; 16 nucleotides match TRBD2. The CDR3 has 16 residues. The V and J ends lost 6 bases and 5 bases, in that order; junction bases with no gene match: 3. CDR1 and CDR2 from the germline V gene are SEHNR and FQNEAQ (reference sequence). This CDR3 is CASSPGLAGGTGELFF. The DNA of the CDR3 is TGTGCCAGCAGTCCGGGACTAGCGGGAGGGACCGGGGAGCTGTTTTTT.

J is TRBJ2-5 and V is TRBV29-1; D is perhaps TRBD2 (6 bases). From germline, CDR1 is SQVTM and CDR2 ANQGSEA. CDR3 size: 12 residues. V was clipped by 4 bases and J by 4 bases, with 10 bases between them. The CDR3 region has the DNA TGCAGCGTTGGGTTGGGGGGAGAGACCCAGTACTTC. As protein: CSVGLGGETQYF. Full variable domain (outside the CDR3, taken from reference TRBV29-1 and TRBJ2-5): SAVISQKPSRDICQRGTSLTIQCQVDSQVTMMFWYRQQPGQSLTLIATANQGSEATYESGFVIDKFPISRPNLTFSTLTVSNMSPEDSSIYLCSVGLGGETQYFGPGTRLLVL.

The CDR3 sequence is CASSLGNTGELFF. The CDR3 nucleotides are TGTGCCAGCAGCTTGGGGAACACCGGGGAGCTGTTTTTT. The rearrangement joins TRBV5-7 to TRBJ2-2; D unresolved. TRBV5-7 is filed as an ORF, its function uncertain. Trimming stripped 0 bases from V and 1 base from J, with 1 base between. This CDR3 contains 13 residues.

This chain's CDR3 is CASSLGSTDTQYF. The CDR3 nucleotides read TGTGCCAGCAGCTTGGGGAGCACAGATACGCAGTATTTT. V gene TRBV5-6 combines with J gene TRBJ2-3; D remains unclear. The CDR3 sequence is 13 residues long. Germline-derived CDR1 and CDR2 are SGHDT and YYEEEE. Trimming cost V 0 bases and J 0 bases, with 2 bases left between them. The full variable domain, completed using reference TRBV5-6 and TRBJ2-3, is DAGVTQSPTHLIKTRGQQVTLRCSPKSGHDTVSWYQQALGQGPQFIFQYYEEEERQRGNFPDRFSGHQFPNYSSELNVNALLLGDSALYLCASSLGSTDTQYFGPGTRLTVL.

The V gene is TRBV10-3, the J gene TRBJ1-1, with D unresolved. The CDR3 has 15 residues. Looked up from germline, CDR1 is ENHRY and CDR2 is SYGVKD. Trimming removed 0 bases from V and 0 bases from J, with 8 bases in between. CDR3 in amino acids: CAISESQDLNTEAFF. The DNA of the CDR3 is TGTGCCATCAGTGAGTCGCAGGACCTGAACACTGAAGCTTTCTTT.

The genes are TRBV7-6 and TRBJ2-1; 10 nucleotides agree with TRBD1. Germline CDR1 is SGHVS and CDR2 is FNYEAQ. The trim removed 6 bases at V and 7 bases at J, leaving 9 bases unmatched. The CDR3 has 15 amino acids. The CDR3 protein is CASRAGQGERNEQFF. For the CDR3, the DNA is TGTGCCAGCAGGGCCGGACAGGGGGAAAGGAATGAGCAGTTCTTC.

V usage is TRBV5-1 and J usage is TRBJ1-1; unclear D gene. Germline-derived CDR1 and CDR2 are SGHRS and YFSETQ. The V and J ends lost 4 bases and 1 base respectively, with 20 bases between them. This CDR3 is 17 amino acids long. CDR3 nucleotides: TGCGCCAGCAGCCCGGAGCCCCGAGCCACCAGGAACACTGAAGCTTTCTTT. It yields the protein CASSPEPRATRNTEAFF.

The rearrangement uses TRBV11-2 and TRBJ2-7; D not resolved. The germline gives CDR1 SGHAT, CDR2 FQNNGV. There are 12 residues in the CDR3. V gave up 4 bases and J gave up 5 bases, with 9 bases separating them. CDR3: CASSSRSDEQYF. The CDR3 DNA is TGTGCCAGCAGCTCCCGTTCGGACGAGCAGTACTTC.

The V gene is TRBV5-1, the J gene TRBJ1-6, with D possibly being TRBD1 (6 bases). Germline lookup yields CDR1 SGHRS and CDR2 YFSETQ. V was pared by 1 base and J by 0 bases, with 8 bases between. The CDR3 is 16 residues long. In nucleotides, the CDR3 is TGCGCCAGCAGCTTGCAGGGGAGCTCCTATAATTCACCCCTCCACTTT. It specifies CASSLQGSSYNSPLHF.